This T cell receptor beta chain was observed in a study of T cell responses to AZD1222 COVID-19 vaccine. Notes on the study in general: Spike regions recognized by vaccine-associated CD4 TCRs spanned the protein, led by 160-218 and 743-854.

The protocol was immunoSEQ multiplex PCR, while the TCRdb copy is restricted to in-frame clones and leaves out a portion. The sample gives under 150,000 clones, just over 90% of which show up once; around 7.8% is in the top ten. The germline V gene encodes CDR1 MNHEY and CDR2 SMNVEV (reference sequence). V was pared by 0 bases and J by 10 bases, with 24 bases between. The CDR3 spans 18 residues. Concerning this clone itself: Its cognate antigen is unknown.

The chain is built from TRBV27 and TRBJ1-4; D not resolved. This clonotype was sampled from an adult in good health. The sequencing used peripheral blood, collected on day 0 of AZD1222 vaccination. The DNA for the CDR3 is TGTGCCAGCAGTTTATCGATCGGCGCGGCCGGGATCTCCGGAAAACTGTTTTTT. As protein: CASSLSIGAAGISGKLFF.